A selection of T cell receptor beta chains follows, all from one sample in a study of PD-L1 blockade in urothelial cancer. The assay was immunoSEQ multiplex PCR, and TCRdb's table has in-frame clones only and misses some. The repertoire includes approximately 120,000 clones, around 86% of them detected once, and 2.4% sits in the top ten. The sample here was PBMCs, taken around atezolizumab (anti-PD-L1) treatment. The receptors were gathered from a man aged 50 to 59 with urothelial cancer. The CDR3 runs from the conserved cysteine through the conserved F or W.

j_call v_call cdr3_aa
TRBJ1-1 TRBV5-6 CASSHTGSFMNTEAFF
TRBJ1-1 TRBV28 CASSLPGVAEAFF
TRBJ2-5 TRBV2 CAYRGLADQETQYF
TRBJ2-6 TRBV28 CASRIRQGTDVANVLTF
TRBJ2-3 TRBV9 CASSVGLAAFTDTQYF
TRBJ2-2 TRBV5-1 CATSLAGKTGELFF
TRBJ2-5 TRBV6-1 CASSEGLARETQYF
TRBJ1-5 TRBV6-5 CASSQTRHSNQPQHF
TRBJ2-1 TRBV14 CASSQVGQGNEQFF
TRBJ2-5 TRBV18 CASSPGYGSVVETQYF
TRBJ1-1 TRBV5-4 CASSLGQQIGKSTEAFF
TRBJ1-5 TRBV18 CASSPGTGRNQPQHF
TRBJ2-2 TRBV19 CAIRLAEGAGELFF
TRBJ2-7 TRBV5-4 CASSFPGISPYEQYF
TRBJ1-5 TRBV5-5 CASSVRDSYNQPQHF
TRBJ2-2 TRBV27 CASSPTGFITGELFF
TRBJ2-3 TRBV28 CASSLGRGRAVDTQYF
TRBJ2-1 TRBV5-4 CASSLDRVEGLFF
TRBJ1-6 TRBV28 CASSRQRQGRYTSYNSPLHF
TRBJ2-2 TRBV6-1 CASRETGTRAGELFF
TRBJ2-7 TRBV7-8 CASSENLRAGSYEQYF
TRBJ1-1 TRBV28 CASSYLGGNTEAFF
TRBJ2-1 TRBV4-1 CASSQASGGPYNEQFF
TRBJ1-4 TRBV28 CASFSGQGLTQAEKLFF
TRBJ2-1 TRBV11-3 CASGRGDEQFF
TRBJ2-7 TRBV11-2 CASSLDQGREQYF
TRBJ1-5 TRBV6-1 CASSEIGDNQPQHF